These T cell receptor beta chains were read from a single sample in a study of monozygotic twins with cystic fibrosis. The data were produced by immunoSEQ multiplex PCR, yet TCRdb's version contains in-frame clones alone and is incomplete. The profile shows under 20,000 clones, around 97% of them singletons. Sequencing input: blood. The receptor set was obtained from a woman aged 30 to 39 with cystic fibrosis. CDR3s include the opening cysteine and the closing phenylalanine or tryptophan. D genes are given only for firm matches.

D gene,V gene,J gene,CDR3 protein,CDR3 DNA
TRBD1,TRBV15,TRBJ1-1,CATSSWTGVEAFF,TGTGCCACCAGCAGTTGGACAGGAGTTGAAGCTTTCTTT
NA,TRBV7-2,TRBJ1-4,CASSLGRVGQTKLFF,TGTGCCAGCAGCTTAGGACGAGTGGGCCAGACCAAACTGTTTTTT
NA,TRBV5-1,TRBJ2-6,CASSLAGISGANVLTF,TGCGCCAGCAGCTTGGCCGGAATATCTGGGGCCAACGTCCTGACTTTC
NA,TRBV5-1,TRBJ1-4,CASSLGGGTSNEKLFF,TGCGCCAGCAGCTTGGGAGGGGGAACCTCTAATGAAAAACTGTTTTTT
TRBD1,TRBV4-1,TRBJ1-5,CASSQDDRDDQPQHF,TGCGCCAGCAGCCAGGACGACAGGGACGATCAGCCCCAGCATTTT
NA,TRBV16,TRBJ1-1,CASSHGLEAFF,TGTGCCAGCAGCCACGGACTGGAGGCTTTCTTT
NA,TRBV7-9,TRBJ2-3,CASSLYTDTQYF,TGTGCCAGCAGCTTATACACAGATACGCAGTATTTT
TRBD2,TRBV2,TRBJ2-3,CASNSRGGRSTDTQYF,TGTGCCAGCAACTCGCGGGGGGGCCGTAGCACAGATACGCAGTATTTT
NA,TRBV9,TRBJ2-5,CASSVGGSVTQYF,TGTGCCAGCAGCGTAGGGGGCTCTGTGACCCAGTACTTC
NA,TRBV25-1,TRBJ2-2,CASRVRGTGELFF,TGTGCCAGCAGGGTCAGGGGAACCGGGGAGCTGTTTTTT
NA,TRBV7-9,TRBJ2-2,CASNLRQSTGELFF,TGTGCCAGCAACCTTAGACAGTCTACCGGGGAGCTGTTTTTT
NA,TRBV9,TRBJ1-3,CASSVGGVDTIYF,TGTGCCAGCAGCGTAGGGGGTGTGGACACCATATATTTT
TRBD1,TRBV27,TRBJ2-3,CASSPGTGWLDTQYF,TGTGCCAGCAGTCCCGGGACAGGGTGGTTGGATACGCAGTATTTT
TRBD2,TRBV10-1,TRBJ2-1,CASGRGLAGGYNEQFF,TGCGCCAGCGGCCGGGGGCTAGCGGGGGGTTACAATGAGCAGTTCTTC
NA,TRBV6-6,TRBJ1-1,CASSSGTSGTEAFF,TGTGCCAGCAGTTCCGGGACCTCGGGCACTGAAGCTTTCTTT
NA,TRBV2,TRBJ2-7,CASSESPGGRGPPYEQYF,TGTGCCAGCAGTGAGTCCCCTGGTGGGCGGGGGCCACCCTACGAGCAGTACTTC
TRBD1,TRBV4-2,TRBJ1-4,CASSQESTGGAENEKLFF,TGTGCCAGCAGCCAAGAATCGACAGGGGGGGCTGAAAATGAAAAACTGTTTTTT
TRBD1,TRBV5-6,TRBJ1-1,CASQGGTEAFF,TGTGCCAGTCAGGGGGGCACTGAAGCTTTCTTT